The 17 T cell receptor beta chains presented below share a single source sample, sequenced in a study of cytomegalovirus exposure and HLA in healthy donors. This table comes from immunoSEQ multiplex PCR, and its TCRdb copy is limited to in-frame clones, with some not included. The sample lists around 90,000 clones; roughly 84% were seen once. The sample taken for sequencing was PBMCs. The receptors shown here come from a young woman in good health and CMV-seropositive.

The V and J genes are TRBV30 and TRBJ2-5; no firm D call. Germline V gives CDR1 GTSNPN, CDR2 SVGIG (reference sequence). This CDR3 is built from 13 residues. V shed 3 bases and J shed 6 bases, with 14 bases lying between them. CDR3 DNA: TGTGCCTGGAGCTCGGGTCGTACGAAGACCCAGTACTTC. Protein product: CAWSSGRTKTQYF. The full variable domain, rest sourced from reference TRBV30 and TRBJ2-5, is SQTIHQWPATLVQPVGSPLSLECTVEGTSNPNLYWYRQAAGRGLQLLFYSVGIGQISSEVPQNLSASRPQDRQFILSSKKLLLSDSGFYLCAWSSGRTKTQYFGPGTRLLVL.

The CDR3, as DNA: TGTGCCAGCAGTGCAGGGGATTTCAATGAGCAGTTCTTC. This translates into CASSAGDFNEQFF. The rearrangement joins TRBV6-5 to TRBJ2-1, with D perhaps TRBD1 (6 bases). The ends were cut back, 5 bases at V and 6 bases at J, with 11 bases in the middle. The CDR3 loop spans 13 amino acids. The germline CDR1 and CDR2 sequences are MNHEY and SVGAGI.

The chain is built from TRBV9 and TRBJ1-2; D is undetermined. From germline, CDR1 is SGDLS and CDR2 YYNGEE. The CDR3 totals 12 residues. V lost 6 bases, J lost 8 bases, and 14 bases lay in between. CDR3: CASNIDSTGYTF. The CDR3 nucleotides read TGTGCCAGCAACATAGATAGCACGGGCTACACCTTC.

This clone was found once. The gene calls are TRBV30 and TRBJ1-1; D unclear. Germline CDR1 reads GTSNPN; CDR2 reads SVGIG (reference sequence). The CDR3 consists of 11 residues. V gave up 1 base and J gave up 3 bases, with 3 bases separating them. CDR3 protein: CAWSADTEAFF. The CDR3 nucleotides are TGTGCCTGGAGTGCGGACACTGAAGCTTTCTTT.

The chain has TRBV30 and TRBJ2-7; TRBD1 matches at 7 bases. V was clipped by 0 bases and J by 6 bases; unmatched bases: 8. CDR1 is GTSNPN and CDR2 is SVGIG in the germline V gene (reference sequence). The length of the CDR3 is 14 residues. The DNA of the CDR3 is TGTGCCTGGAGTGTGGCCGGGGCAGGGGGCGAGCAGTACTTC. It is translated as CAWSVAGAGGEQYF.

The V and J genes are TRBV2 and TRBJ2-5; D is perhaps TRBD2 (5 bases). This CDR3 region has 14 residues. Germline loops: CDR1 SNHLY, CDR2 FYNNEI. The V gene lost 2 bases and the J gene lost 7 bases, with 14 bases spanning the gap. The CDR3 is CASSESSVTGTQYF. The CDR3 DNA reads as TGTGCCAGCAGTGAAAGTAGCGTGACGGGGACCCAGTACTTC.

The chain couples TRBV5-1 to TRBJ2-5, with 15 positions matching TRBD2. Germline trimming cut 4 bases from V and 4 bases from J; bases unmatched to any gene: 8. The CDR3 has 17 amino acids. Germline V gene lookup returns CDR1 SGHRS and CDR2 YFSETQ. The CDR3 spells CASSPGLAGGYRETQYF. The CDR3 region has the DNA TGCGCCAGCAGCCCGGGACTAGCGGGGGGCTATCGAGAGACCCAGTACTTC.

The chain has TRBV27 and TRBJ1-6; 8 positions agree with TRBD1. J gave up 7 bases and V 6 bases, and 17 bases lay outside the gene matches. This CDR3 is 18 amino acids long. Per the germline V gene, CDR1 is MNHEY and CDR2 is SMNVEV (reference sequence). CDR3 coding DNA: TGTGCCAGCAGAGGCGAAGTACAGGGGGGGAGGAAGAATTCACCCCTCCACTTT. It translates to CASRGEVQGGRKNSPLHF.

This chain links TRBV10-1 with TRBJ1-5; a weak D match, TRBD1 (6 bases). The CDR3 sequence is 19 residues long. Germline V gene data show CDR1 as WNHNN and CDR2 as SYGVQD (reference sequence). Trimming stripped 6 bases from V and 7 bases from J, with 31 bases between. CDR3 nucleotides: TGCGCCAGCAGCCCGAGTAGGCAGGGGCCCTTCAGAGTGGTCCAGCCCCAGCATTTT. This sequence encodes CASSPSRQGPFRVVQPQHF.

The chain combines TRBV6-1 with TRBJ2-2; weak D call: TRBD1 (7 bases). The CDR3 is 15 residues long. V lost 6 bases to trimming and J lost 4 bases, with 15 bases between them. Germline V gives CDR1 MNHNS, CDR2 SASEGT. This chain's CDR3 is CASRPTGRTTGELFF. In nucleotides, the CDR3 is TGTGCCAGCAGGCCGACAGGGAGGACCACCGGGGAGCTGTTTTTT.

The chain employs TRBV7-3 and TRBJ2-2; D is unresolved. Per germline, CDR1 SGHTA and CDR2 FQGTGA. Trimming shortened V by 4 bases and J by 4 bases, and 4 bases separated the two germline ends. This CDR3 comprises 12 residues. CDR3 in amino acids: CASSSSTGELFF. CDR3 in DNA: TGTGCCAGCAGCTCTAGCACCGGGGAGCTGTTTTTT.

The chain couples TRBV18 to TRBJ1-1, with unresolved D. Trimming took off 3 bases at V and 3 bases at J, with 8 bases between the two ends. CDR1 is KGHSH and CDR2 is LQKENI in the germline V gene. This CDR3 region has 13 residues. The CDR3 protein is CASSPLSDTEAFF. In DNA, the CDR3 is TGTGCCAGCTCACCGTTATCGGACACTGAAGCTTTCTTT.

J is TRBJ1-1 and V is TRBV7-3; 9 nucleotides agree with TRBD1. This CDR3 region has 15 residues. The germline CDR1 and CDR2 sequences are SGHTA and FQGTGA. Trimming cost V 5 bases and J 5 bases; bases outside gene matches: 9. The CDR3 is CASSQDGQGLTEAFF. The CDR3 coding sequence is TGTGCCAGCAGCCAAGATGGACAGGGGCTAACTGAAGCTTTCTTT.

V and J are TRBV6-4 and TRBJ1-2; 7 nucleotides match TRBD1. Looked up from germline, CDR1 is MRHNA and CDR2 is SNTAGT. V dropped 3 bases and J dropped 3; count of bases not matched to a gene: 1. This CDR3 is 13 amino acids long. The chain's CDR3 is CASSETGYYGYTF. CDR3 nucleotides: TGTGCCAGCAGTGAGACAGGGTACTATGGCTACACCTTC.

The chain is built from TRBV10-2 and TRBJ1-5; TRBD1 agrees at 7 bases. Germline V gives CDR1 WSHSY, CDR2 SAAADI. V trimming: 5 bases; J trimming: 0 bases; junction bases outside the gene matches: 7. This CDR3 is 16 amino acids long. Written as DNA, the CDR3 is TGCGCCAGCAGTCCAGGGGGAATGCATAGCAATCAGCCCCAGCATTTT. Translating it yields CASSPGGMHSNQPQHF.

The rearrangement uses TRBV28 and TRBJ1-4; no clear D. Trimming removed 4 bases from V and 0 bases from J, with 12 bases in between. The CDR3 contains 16 residues. The germline V gene encodes CDR1 MDHEN and CDR2 SYDVKM. The CDR3 loop reads CASSSPLGPTNEKLFF. In DNA form, the CDR3 reads TGTGCCAGCAGTTCCCCCCTGGGCCCAACTAATGAAAAACTGTTTTTT.

This chain joins TRBV28 and TRBJ1-2; 7 bases map to TRBD1. The CDR3 extends over 15 amino acids. Germline trimming cut 1 base from V and 8 bases from J; bases unmatched to any gene: 10. Germline V CDR1 and CDR2: MDHEN, SYDVKM. In DNA form, the CDR3 reads TGTGCCAGCAGTTTATTCCGACAGGGAATGAGAGGCTACACCTTC. Translation: CASSLFRQGMRGYTF.